A single T cell receptor beta chain is shown here with its context. What it recognizes is unknown. Primers included in the PCR were 60 Vbeta and 13 Jbeta primers. Sequenced by immunoSEQ multiplex PCR; TCRdb stores in-frame clones only, minus some. The profile shows about 89,000 clones, about 80% of them singletons. Per the germline V gene, CDR1 is MDHEN and CDR2 is SYDVKM. The CDR3 is made up of 13 amino acids. Trimming took 6 bases from V and 9 from J, leaving 12 bases between them. This specimen comes from a study of cytomegalovirus exposure and HLA in healthy donors. Study-wide results and caveats: The later analysis indicated that the majority of CMV-associated TCR beta chains appeared HLA-restricted. Upon later analysis, HLA-associated TCR beta chains proved more clonally expanded than other, equally common chains. Reports described diagnosis of cytomegalovirus status by the classifier as highly specific and sensitive. The study recorded 150 to 200 TCR beta chains that were cytomegalovirus-associated.

The chain couples TRBV28 to TRBJ1-6; D might be TRBD1 (6 bases). Sample: PBMCs. The clonotype was recovered from a male donor in good health and CMV-seronegative. For the CDR3, the DNA is TGTGCCAGCAGGAAACAGGGCGGTTCACCCCTCCACTTT. Protein sequence: CASRKQGGSPLHF.